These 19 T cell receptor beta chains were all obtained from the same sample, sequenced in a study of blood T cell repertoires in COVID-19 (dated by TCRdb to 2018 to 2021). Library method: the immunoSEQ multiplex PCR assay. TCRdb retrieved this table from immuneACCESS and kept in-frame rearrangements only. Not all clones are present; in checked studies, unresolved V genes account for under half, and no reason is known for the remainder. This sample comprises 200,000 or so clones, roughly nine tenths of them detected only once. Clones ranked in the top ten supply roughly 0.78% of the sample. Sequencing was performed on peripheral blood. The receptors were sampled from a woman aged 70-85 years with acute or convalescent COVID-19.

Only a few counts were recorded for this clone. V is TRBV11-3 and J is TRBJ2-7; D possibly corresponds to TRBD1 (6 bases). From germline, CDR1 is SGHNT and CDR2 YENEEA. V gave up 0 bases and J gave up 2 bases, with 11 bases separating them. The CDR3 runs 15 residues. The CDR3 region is CASSLEWGPTYEQYF. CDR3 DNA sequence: TGTGCCAGCAGCTTAGAATGGGGGCCTACCTACGAGCAGTACTTC.

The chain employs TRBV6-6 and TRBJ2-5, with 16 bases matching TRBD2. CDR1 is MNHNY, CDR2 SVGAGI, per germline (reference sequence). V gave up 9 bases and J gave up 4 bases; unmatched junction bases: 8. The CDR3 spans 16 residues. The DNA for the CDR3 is TGTGCCAGTCTTTCCGGGACTAGCGGGGGGGCAGAGACCCAGTACTTC. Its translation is CASLSGTSGGAETQYF.

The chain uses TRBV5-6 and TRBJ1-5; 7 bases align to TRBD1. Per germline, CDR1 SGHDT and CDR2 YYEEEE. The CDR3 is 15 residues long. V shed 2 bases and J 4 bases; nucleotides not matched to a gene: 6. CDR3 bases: TGTGCCAGCAGCTTCAGCCCAGGGGGGAATCAGCCCCAGCATTTT. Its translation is CASSFSPGGNQPQHF.

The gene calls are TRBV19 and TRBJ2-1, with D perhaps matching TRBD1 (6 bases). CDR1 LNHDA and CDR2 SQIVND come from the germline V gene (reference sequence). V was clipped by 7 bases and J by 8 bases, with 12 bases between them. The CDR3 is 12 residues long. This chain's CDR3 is CASKQGGYEQFF. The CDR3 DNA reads TGTGCCAGTAAACAGGGCGGGTATGAGCAGTTCTTC.

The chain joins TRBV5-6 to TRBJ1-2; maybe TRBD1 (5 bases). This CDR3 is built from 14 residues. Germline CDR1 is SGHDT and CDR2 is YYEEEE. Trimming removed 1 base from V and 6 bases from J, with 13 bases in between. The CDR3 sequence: CASSLLRGENGYTF. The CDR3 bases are TGTGCCAGCAGCTTGTTAAGGGGCGAGAATGGCTACACCTTC.

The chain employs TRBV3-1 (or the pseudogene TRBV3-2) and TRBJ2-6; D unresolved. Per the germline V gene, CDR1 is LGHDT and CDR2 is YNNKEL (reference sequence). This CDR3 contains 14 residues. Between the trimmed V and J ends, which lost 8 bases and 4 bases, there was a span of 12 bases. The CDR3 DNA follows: TGTGCCAGCGGTCCGGGTTCGGGGGCCAACGTCCTGACTTTC. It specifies CASGPGSGANVLTF.

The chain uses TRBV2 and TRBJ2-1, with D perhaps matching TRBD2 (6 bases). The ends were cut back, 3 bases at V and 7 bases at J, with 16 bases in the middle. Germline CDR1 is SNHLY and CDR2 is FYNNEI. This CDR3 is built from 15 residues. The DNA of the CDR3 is TGTGCCAGCAGTGAGTCTGGGGGGTTATGGAATGAGCAGTTCTTC. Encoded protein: CASSESGGLWNEQFF.

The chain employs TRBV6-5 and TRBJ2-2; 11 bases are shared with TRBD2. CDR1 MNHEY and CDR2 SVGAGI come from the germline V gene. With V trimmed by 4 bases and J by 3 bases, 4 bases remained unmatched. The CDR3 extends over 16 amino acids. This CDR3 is CASSSAGLADTGELFF. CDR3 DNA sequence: TGTGCCAGCAGTTCCGCGGGACTAGCGGACACCGGGGAGCTGTTTTTT.

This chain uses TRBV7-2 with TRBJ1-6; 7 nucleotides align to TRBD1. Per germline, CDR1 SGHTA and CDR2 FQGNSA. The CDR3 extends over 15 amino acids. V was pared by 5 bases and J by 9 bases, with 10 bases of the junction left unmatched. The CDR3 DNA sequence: TGTGCCAGCAGCGTTACGGGACAGCAGGCTTCACCCCTCCACTTT. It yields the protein CASSVTGQQASPLHF.

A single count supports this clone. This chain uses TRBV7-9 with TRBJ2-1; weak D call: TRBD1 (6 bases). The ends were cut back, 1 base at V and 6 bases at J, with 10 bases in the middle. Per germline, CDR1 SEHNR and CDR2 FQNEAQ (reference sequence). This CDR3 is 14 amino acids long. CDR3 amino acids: CASSLGTALNEQFF. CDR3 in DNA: TGTGCCAGCAGCTTAGGGACAGCACTCAATGAGCAGTTCTTC.

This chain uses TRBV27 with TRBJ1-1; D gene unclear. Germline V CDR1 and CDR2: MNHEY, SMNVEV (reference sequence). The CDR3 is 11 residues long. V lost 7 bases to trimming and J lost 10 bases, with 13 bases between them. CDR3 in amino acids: CASNESLVAFF. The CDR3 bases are TGTGCCAGCAACGAAAGCTTGGTAGCTTTCTTT.

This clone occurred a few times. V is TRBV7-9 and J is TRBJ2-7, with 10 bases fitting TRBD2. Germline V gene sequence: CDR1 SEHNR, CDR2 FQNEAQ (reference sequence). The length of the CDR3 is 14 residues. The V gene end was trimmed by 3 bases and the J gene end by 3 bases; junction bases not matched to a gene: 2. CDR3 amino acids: CASSFRTSGYEQYF. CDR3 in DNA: TGTGCCAGCAGCTTCAGGACTAGCGGCTACGAGCAGTACTTC. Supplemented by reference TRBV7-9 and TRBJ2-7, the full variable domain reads DTGVSQNPRHKITKRGQNVTFRCDPISEHNRLYWYRQTLGQGPEFLTYFQNEAQLEKSRLLSDRFSAERPKGSFSTLEIQRTEQGDSAMYLCASSFRTSGYEQYFGPGTRLTVT.

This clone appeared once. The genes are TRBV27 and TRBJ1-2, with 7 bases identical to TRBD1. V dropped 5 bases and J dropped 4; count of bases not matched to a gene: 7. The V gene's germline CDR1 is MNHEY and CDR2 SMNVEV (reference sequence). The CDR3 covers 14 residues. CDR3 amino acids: CASSAYRGGYGYTF. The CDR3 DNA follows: TGTGCCAGCAGTGCCTACAGGGGAGGCTATGGCTACACCTTC.

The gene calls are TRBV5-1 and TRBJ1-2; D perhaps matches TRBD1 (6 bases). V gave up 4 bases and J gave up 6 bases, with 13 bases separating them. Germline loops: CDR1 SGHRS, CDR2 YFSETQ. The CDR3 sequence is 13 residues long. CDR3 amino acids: CASSAHRVDGYTF. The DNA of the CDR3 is TGCGCCAGCAGCGCTCACAGGGTCGATGGCTACACCTTC.

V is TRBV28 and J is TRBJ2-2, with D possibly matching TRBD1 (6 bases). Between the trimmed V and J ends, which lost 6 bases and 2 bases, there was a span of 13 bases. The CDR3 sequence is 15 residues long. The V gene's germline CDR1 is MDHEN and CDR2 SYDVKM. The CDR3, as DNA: TGTGCCAGCAGCCCGGGACAAGCAAACACCGGGGAGCTGTTTTTT. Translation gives CASSPGQANTGELFF.

The CDR3: CSALVRTEAFF. CDR3 DNA: TGCAGTGCCCTCGTTAGAACTGAAGCTTTCTTT. The V and J genes are TRBV20-1 and TRBJ1-1; D unresolved. The CDR3 spans 11 residues. Trimming cost V 6 bases and J 5 bases, with 10 bases left between them. CDR1 and CDR2 from the germline V gene are DFQATT and SNEGSKA (reference sequence).

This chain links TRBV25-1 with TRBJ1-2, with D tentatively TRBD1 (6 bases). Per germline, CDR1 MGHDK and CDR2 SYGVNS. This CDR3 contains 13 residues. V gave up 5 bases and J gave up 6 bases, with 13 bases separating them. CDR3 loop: CASSPGAPDGYTF. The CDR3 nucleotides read TGTGCCAGCAGTCCAGGGGCACCTGATGGCTACACCTTC.

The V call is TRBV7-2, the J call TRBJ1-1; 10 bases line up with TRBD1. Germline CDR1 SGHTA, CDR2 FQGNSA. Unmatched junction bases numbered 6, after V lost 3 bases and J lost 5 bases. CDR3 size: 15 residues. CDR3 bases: TGTGCCAGCAGCTTCGGCGGGACAGGGGTTACTGAAGCTTTCTTT. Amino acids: CASSFGGTGVTEAFF.

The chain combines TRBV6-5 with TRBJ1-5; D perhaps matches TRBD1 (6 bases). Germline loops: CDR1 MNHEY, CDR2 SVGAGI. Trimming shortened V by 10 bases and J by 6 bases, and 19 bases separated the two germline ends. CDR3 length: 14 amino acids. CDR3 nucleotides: TGTGCCACCGAAACAGGGTACGGGACTCAGCCCCAGCATTTT. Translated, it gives CATETGYGTQPQHF.